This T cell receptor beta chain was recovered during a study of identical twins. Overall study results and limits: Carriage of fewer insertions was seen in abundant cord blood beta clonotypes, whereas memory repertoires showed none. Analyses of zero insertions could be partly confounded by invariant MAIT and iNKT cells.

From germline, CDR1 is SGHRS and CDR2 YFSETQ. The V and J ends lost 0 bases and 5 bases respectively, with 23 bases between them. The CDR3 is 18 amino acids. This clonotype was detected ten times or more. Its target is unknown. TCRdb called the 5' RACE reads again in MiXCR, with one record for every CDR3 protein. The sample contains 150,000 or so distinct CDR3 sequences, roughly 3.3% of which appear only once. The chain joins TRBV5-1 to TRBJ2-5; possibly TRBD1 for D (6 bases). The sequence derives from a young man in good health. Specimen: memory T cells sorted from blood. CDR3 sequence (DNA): TGCGCCAGCAGCTTGGTTCCCGGTGGCAGGGGAATGTGGGAGACCCAGTACTTC. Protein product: CASSLVPGGRGMWETQYF.